This T cell receptor beta chain was identified during a study of T cell repertoires in cytomegalovirus infection. For the study at large: Signatures in public TCR beta sequences pointed to both CMV infection and matching HLA type. Overall study results and limits: There were HLA-C-restricted CMV-specific TCR beta clonotypes dominating the ex vivo response.

V lost 2 bases and J 1 base, leaving 10 bases between the germline ends. The CDR3 is made up of 15 amino acids. The germline V gene encodes CDR1 SGHTA and CDR2 FQGNSA. One entry per CDR3 protein results from TCRdb running MiXCR on the reads. Of nearly 650,000 distinct CDR3 sequences listed, 20% to 25% are singletons. This clonotype was counted many times. Antigen: not known. This chain links TRBV7-2 with TRBJ2-3; tentative D call: TRBD1 (6 bases). This TCR derives from a human donor in good health (CMV status not recorded). Some clones in this sample may be carry-over from other donors' samples. The material sequenced was CD8+ T cells from PBMCs. CDR3 in DNA: TGTGCCAGCAGCTTAATTGAGGGGGGCACAGATACGCAGTATTTT. This codes for CASSLIEGGTDTQYF.